The rows below give T cell receptor beta chains drawn from one sample of a study of T cell responses to AZD1222 COVID-19 vaccine. TCRdb's copy holds only in-frame clones and misses some; the assay was immunoSEQ multiplex PCR. Of about 97,000 clones in the sample, approximately 90% were seen once. The sequencing used peripheral blood, collected on day 0 of AZD1222 vaccination. All receptors come from an adult in good health. CDR3s include the opening cysteine and the closing phenylalanine or tryptophan. The order of the fields is V gene, D gene, CDR3 length, clone size, J gene, CDR3 protein, CDR3 DNA. D genes are given only for firm matches. For some rows the clone size is stated as once, few or many, or as a class when expanded; others skip it.

TRBV6-5	NA	13	NA	TRBJ1-5	CASRYREHQPQHF	TGTGCCAGCAGATACAGGGAGCATCAGCCCCAGCATTTT
TRBV7-3	TRBD2	16	NA	TRBJ2-3	CASRRGTSGGTDTQYF	TGTGCCAGCAGACGAGGGACTAGCGGGGGCACAGATACGCAGTATTTT
TRBV5-4	TRBD2	16	NA	TRBJ2-5	CASKTGGYGTEETQYF	TGTGCCAGCAAAACGGGGGGATACGGGACCGAGGAGACCCAGTACTTC
TRBV2	NA	14	once	TRBJ2-2	CASSLISGTGELFF	TGTGCCAGCAGTTTGATTAGCGGCACCGGGGAGCTGTTTTTT
TRBV7-8	NA	13	few	TRBJ1-2	CASSFFRDYGYTF	TGTGCCAGCAGCTTTTTCAGGGACTATGGCTACACCTTC
TRBV7-8	NA	17	NA	TRBJ1-5	CASSPRGLIDSNQPQHF	TGTGCCAGCAGCCCAAGAGGACTAATAGATAGCAATCAGCCCCAGCATTTT
TRBV19	TRBD1	18	NA	TRBJ1-5	CASSAGTAATPSNQPQHF	TGTGCCAGTAGTGCCGGGACAGCCGCTACACCTAGCAATCAGCCCCAGCATTTT
TRBV6-5	NA	12	NA	TRBJ2-7	CAGRRRGFEQYF	TGTGCCGGGCGCCGTCGGGGATTCGAGCAGTACTTC
TRBV6-2/TRBV6-3	NA	13	NA	TRBJ1-2	CASSYGLSAGYTF	TGTGCCAGCAGTTATGGTCTATCCGCGGGCTACACCTTC
TRBV5-1	TRBD1	15	NA	TRBJ2-7	CASSSQPGQPYEQYF	TGCGCCAGCAGCTCACAACCGGGACAGCCCTACGAGCAGTACTTC
TRBV7-3	TRBD1	14	NA	TRBJ1-4	CASSLTGAGEKLFF	TGTGCCAGCAGCTTGACAGGGGCGGGGGAAAAACTGTTTTTT
TRBV7-6	NA	13	NA	TRBJ2-1	CASSSWTENEQFF	TGTGCCAGCAGCTCGTGGACGGAAAATGAGCAGTTCTTC
TRBV19	NA	15	NA	TRBJ2-7	CASSISLEGSYEQYF	TGTGCCAGTAGTATATCCCTCGAGGGCTCCTACGAGCAGTACTTC
TRBV23-1	TRBD2	14	once	TRBJ2-7	CASKGTSLSYEQYF	TGCGCCAGCAAAGGGACTAGCCTTTCCTACGAGCAGTACTTC
TRBV5-4	TRBD1	17	NA	TRBJ1-3	CASSPDRGPLSGNTIYF	TGTGCCAGCAGTCCGGACAGGGGGCCCCTTTCTGGAAACACCATATATTTT
TRBV30	NA	14	NA	TRBJ2-2	CAWSAGPGTGELFF	TGTGCCTGGAGTGCGGGGCCCGGCACCGGGGAGCTGTTTTTT
TRBV19	TRBD1	13	NA	TRBJ2-7	CASSIDRESEQYF	TGTGCCAGTAGTATTGACAGGGAGTCCGAGCAGTACTTC
TRBV14	NA	13	NA	TRBJ1-1	CASSQDLNTEAFF	TGTGCCAGCAGCCAAGATTTGAACACTGAAGCTTTCTTT
TRBV5-8	TRBD1	16	NA	TRBJ2-1	CASSLPGQGAYNEQFF	TGTGCCAGCAGCCTCCCGGGACAGGGGGCGTACAATGAGCAGTTCTTC
TRBV30	NA	17	once	TRBJ2-2	CAWSPLSGYTRTGELFF	TGTGCCTGGAGTCCACTTTCCGGTTACACGCGAACCGGGGAGCTGTTTTTT
TRBV5-1	TRBD1	15	NA	TRBJ1-6	CASSLTGGQNSPLHF	TGCGCCAGCAGCTTAACAGGGGGCCAAAATTCACCCCTCCACTTT
TRBV19	NA	16	once	TRBJ1-6	CASSMSWGGDGSPLHF	TGTGCCAGTAGTATGTCCTGGGGGGGTGATGGTTCACCCCTCCACTTT
TRBV5-1	NA	14	NA	TRBJ2-2	CASSLARGTGELFF	TGCGCCAGCAGCTTGGCCAGGGGCACCGGGGAGCTGTTTTTT
TRBV7-2	NA	14	NA	TRBJ2-5	CASSLGLGKETQYF	TGTGCCAGCAGCTTAGGTCTGGGGAAAGAGACCCAGTACTTC
TRBV20-1	NA	8	NA	TRBJ1-1	CSARGAFF	TGCAGTGCTAGGGGGGCTTTCTTT
TRBV6-4	NA	11	NA	TRBJ2-2	CASSGTGELFF	TGTGCCAGCAGTGGGACCGGGGAGCTGTTTTTT
TRBV7-2	NA	13	NA	TRBJ1-2	CASSSRQAYGYTF	TGTGCCAGCAGCTCGAGACAGGCCTATGGCTACACCTTC
TRBV15	TRBD1	15	NA	TRBJ1-2	CATSRAGTGGIGYTF	TGTGCCACCAGCAGAGCCGGGACAGGGGGCATTGGCTACACCTTC
TRBV5-1	TRBD2	16	once	TRBJ2-5	CASSSGGTSAGETQYF	TGCGCCAGCAGCTCCGGAGGGACTAGCGCGGGAGAGACCCAGTACTTC
TRBV19	TRBD1	14	NA	TRBJ2-7	CASSSGTGRYEQYF	TGTGCCAGTAGTTCAGGGACAGGCCGATACGAGCAGTACTTC
TRBV6-5	NA	14	NA	TRBJ2-7	CASSYSKASYEQYF	TGTGCCAGCAGTTACTCGAAGGCTTCCTACGAGCAGTACTTC
TRBV19	NA	15	NA	TRBJ2-1	CASSIVRTTPNEQFF	TGTGCCAGTAGTATAGTTAGGACTACCCCCAATGAGCAGTTCTTC
TRBV5-4	NA	13	NA	TRBJ1-2	CASSSEVNYGYTF	TGTGCCAGCAGCTCGGAGGTGAACTATGGCTACACCTTC
TRBV5-6	TRBD2	15	NA	TRBJ2-7	CASSPRRTSYHEQYF	TGTGCCAGCAGTCCCCGCAGGACTAGCTACCACGAGCAGTACTTC
TRBV7-6	NA	14	NA	TRBJ2-1	CASSQDSFYNEQFF	TGTGCCAGCTCCCAGGACAGCTTTTACAATGAGCAGTTCTTC
TRBV27	TRBD2	15	NA	TRBJ2-5	CASRGLAGGEETQYF	TGTGCCAGCAGGGGGCTAGCGGGAGGTGAAGAGACCCAGTACTTC
TRBV5-1	NA	15	NA	TRBJ2-7	CASSRFAEGSYEQYF	TGCGCCAGCAGCCGCTTTGCCGAGGGTTCATACGAGCAGTACTTC
TRBV3-1/TRBV3-2	NA	14	few	TRBJ2-4	CASTPGRTKNIQYF	TGTGCCAGCACCCCGGGACGGACAAAAAACATTCAGTACTTC
TRBV6-4	NA	18	NA	TRBJ1-6	CASSQRTPRAGFLSPLHF	TGTGCCAGCAGCCAACGTACCCCTCGGGCAGGTTTTCTGTCACCCCTCCACTTT
TRBV3-1/TRBV3-2	NA	14	NA	TRBJ1-1	CASSPQGLNTEAFF	TGTGCCAGCAGCCCTCAGGGGCTTAACACTGAAGCTTTCTTT
TRBV6-1	TRBD1	14	NA	TRBJ1-2	CASSEHQGAGGYTF	TGTGCCAGCAGTGAGCACCAGGGGGCGGGAGGCTACACCTTC
TRBV5-3	TRBD1	14	NA	TRBJ2-2	CAGGTGGISGELFF	TGTGCCGGCGGGACAGGGGGCATCTCCGGGGAGCTGTTTTTT
TRBV6-5	NA	14	NA	TRBJ2-7	CASSQGRISYEQYF	TGTGCCAGCAGCCAGGGACGGATTTCCTACGAGCAGTACTTC
TRBV18	NA	15	NA	TRBJ2-7	CASSPPAGTDYEQYF	TGTGCCAGCTCACCACCTGCGGGAACCGATTACGAGCAGTACTTC
TRBV19	TRBD1	15	NA	TRBJ1-2	CASSKQPGQTYGYTF	TGTGCCAGTAGTAAACAACCGGGACAGACTTATGGCTACACCTTC
TRBV7-2	NA	14	NA	TRBJ1-2	CASSLGQGGLGYTF	TGTGCCAGCAGCTTAGGTCAGGGAGGGTTAGGCTACACCTTC
TRBV3-1/TRBV3-2	TRBD2	18	NA	TRBJ2-7	CASSQDLWRSGTSYEQYF	TGTGCCAGCAGCCAAGATCTCTGGAGGAGCGGGACCTCCTACGAGCAGTACTTC
TRBV7-8	TRBD1	14	once	TRBJ1-2	CASSGGTDDRGYTF	TGTGCCAGCAGCGGAGGGACAGATGATAGGGGCTACACCTTC
TRBV19	TRBD2	14	NA	TRBJ2-1	CASSREGRHNEQFF	TGTGCCAGTAGTCGGGAGGGGAGGCACAATGAGCAGTTCTTC
TRBV30	NA	12	NA	TRBJ2-5	CAWSPGAETQYF	TGTGCCTGGAGTCCAGGGGCGGAGACCCAGTACTTC
TRBV24-1	NA	15	NA	TRBJ1-2	CATSDAVGGYYGYTF	TGTGCCACCAGTGATGCCGTAGGGGGATACTATGGCTACACCTTC
TRBV2	TRBD1	16	NA	TRBJ2-7	CASSTPPGQGVNEQYF	TGTGCCAGCAGCACACCCCCGGGACAGGGGGTCAACGAGCAGTACTTC
TRBV27	TRBD1	16	NA	TRBJ2-3	CASSLLDRGPTDTQYF	TGTGCCAGCAGTTTATTGGACAGGGGCCCCACAGATACGCAGTATTTT
TRBV11-3	NA	13	NA	TRBJ2-7	CASSGGTGARQYF	TGTGCCAGCAGCGGCGGGACGGGGGCGAGGCAGTACTTC
TRBV7-9	TRBD1	17	few	TRBJ1-5	CASSLAGTEISNQPQHF	TGTGCCAGCAGCTTAGCCGGGACAGAGATTAGCAATCAGCCCCAGCATTTT
TRBV6-1	TRBD2	15	NA	TRBJ2-2	CASSEGSAGTGELFF	TGTGCCAGCAGTGAAGGTTCAGCGGGAACCGGGGAGCTGTTTTTT
TRBV7-8	NA	15	NA	TRBJ2-3	CASSPLGSSVDTQYF	TGTGCCAGCAGCCCCTTGGGGTCTAGCGTCGATACGCAGTATTTT